The 11 T cell receptor beta chains reported below all come from one sample, sequenced in a study of beta chain features in type 1 diabetes. Overall study findings and caveats: Shortening that was moderate but significant affected the TCRB CDR3s of Type 1 diabetes patients in all four CD4+ subsets.

Expressed TCRB transcripts were sequenced because the isolated RNA had all been reverse transcribed beforehand. Method: immunoSEQ multiplex PCR; TCRdb's copy keeps in-frame clones and lacks some. The sample shows 600,000 to 700,000 clones, roughly 12% of them seen only once. These receptors lack a known antigen. The specimen sequenced was naive CD4+ T cells from blood. The source is a man aged 25-45 years with type 1 diabetes.

This chain uses TRBV7-2 with TRBJ1-5; D is unresolved. This CDR3 contains 12 residues. V dropped 4 bases and J dropped 3 bases, with 4 bases sitting between them. The germline gives CDR1 SGHTA, CDR2 FQGNSA. CDR3 coding DNA: TGTGCCAGCAGCTCGTACAATCAGCCCCAGCATTTT. Protein product: CASSSYNQPQHF.

In its sample, this clone was seen a few times. The rearrangement joins TRBV7-8 to TRBJ1-2; D perhaps matches TRBD1 (6 bases). CDR1 is SGHVS, CDR2 FQNEAQ, per germline. This CDR3 contains 14 residues. Trimming pared 5 bases from V and 7 bases from J, leaving 17 bases between. The DNA of the CDR3 is TGTGCCAGCAGCCCGGGGGGCGAAGTGGGTGGCTACACCTTC. This sequence encodes CASSPGGEVGGYTF.

This clone turned up a few times. CDR3: CASSQEALRGANEQFF. CDR3 sequence (DNA): TGCGCCAGCAGCCAAGAAGCGTTGCGGGGGGCCAATGAGCAGTTCTTC. This chain connects TRBV4-3 to TRBJ2-1; 8 bases agree with TRBD2. The CDR3 is made up of 16 amino acids. CDR1 LGHNA and CDR2 YSLEER come from the germline V gene. After removal of 0 bases from V and 6 bases from J, the junction contained 7 bases not matched to a gene.

The chain carries TRBV9 and TRBJ2-5; perhaps TRBD2 as D (5 bases). The CDR3 has 16 residues. V was trimmed by 0 bases and J by 0 bases, leaving 12 bases between them. Germline values: CDR1 SGDLS, CDR2 YYNGEE. CDR3 in DNA: TGTGCCAGCAGCGTAGGGAGCGGATCCTACCAAGAGACCCAGTACTTC. Translating gives CASSVGSGSYQETQYF.

This clone occurred a few times. V and J are TRBV5-1 and TRBJ2-5, with 10 bases that match TRBD2. The germline V gene has CDR1 SGHRS and CDR2 YFSETQ. Trimming at V came to 0 bases and at J to 5 bases, leaving 10 bases not matched to a gene. The CDR3 has 17 amino acids. The CDR3 DNA reads as TGCGCCAGCAGCTTGGGGGCTAGCGGGGGAATCCCGGAGACCCAGTACTTC. Translated, it gives CASSLGASGGIPETQYF.

The chain links TRBV7-2 to TRBJ1-2; a possible D gene is TRBD1 (5 bases). CDR1 is SGHTA, CDR2 FQGNSA, per germline. The V and J ends lost 0 bases and 8 bases respectively, with 13 bases between them. CDR3 length: 14 residues. CDR3 in DNA: TGTGCCAGCAGCTTAGCTGACCAGGGAGTCGGCTACACCTTC. Protein sequence: CASSLADQGVGYTF.

This sequence joins TRBV6-6 and TRBJ1-6; TRBD1 might be the D (5 bases). Germline CDR1 reads MNHNY; CDR2 reads SVGAGI (reference sequence). With 4 bases removed from V and 4 bases from J, the gap between germline ends came to 14 bases. This CDR3 comprises 16 residues. The CDR3 nucleotides read TGTGCCAGCAGTTCCTCCCTAGGGGTTTATAATTCACCCCTCCACTTT. This encodes CASSSSLGVYNSPLHF.

This clone was detected only a few times. This rearrangement joins TRBV6-1 to TRBJ2-1, with TRBD2 matching 13 bases. The V segment lost 2 bases and the J segment 5 bases; nucleotides outside the gene matches: 9. Germline loops: CDR1 MNHNS, CDR2 SASEGT. CDR3 size: 18 residues. Here the CDR3 DNA reads TGTGCCAGCAGTGAATGGGGGACTAGCGGGGCAGGAGACAATGAGCAGTTCTTC. It codes for CASSEWGTSGAGDNEQFF.

This chain connects TRBV23-1 to TRBJ1-2; 8 bases are a match to TRBD1. TRBV23-1 is an ORF for which the function is uncertain. The CDR3 is 14 residues long. The ends lost 6 bases at V and 5 bases at J; junction bases unmatched: 8. CDR3 DNA sequence: TGCGCCAGCAGGCTGACAGGGGTGGAGTATGGCTACACCTTC. Amino acids: CASRLTGVEYGYTF.

This chain joins TRBV4-3 and TRBJ2-2; D is ambiguous. The CDR3 covers 13 residues. The germline V gene has CDR1 LGHNA and CDR2 YSLEER. V was pared by 8 bases and J by 8 bases, with 15 bases between. CDR3 sequence: CASGRTGRGELFF. The CDR3 DNA reads as TGCGCCAGCGGCCGGACCGGTAGAGGGGAGCTGTTTTTT.

The chain employs TRBV9 and TRBJ2-7; no definite D call. The V end lost 4 bases, the J end lost 0 bases, and 20 bases lay between the germline ends. CDR3 length equals 17 residues. CDR1 is SGDLS and CDR2 is YYNGEE in the germline V gene. CDR3 nucleotides: TGTGCCAGCAGCCTCGAAGCTGAGACACCAAGCTCCTACGAGCAGTACTTC. It encodes CASSLEAETPSSYEQYF. Full variable domain (missing parts from reference TRBV9 and TRBJ2-7): DSGVTQTPKHLITATGQRVTLRCSPRSGDLSVYWYQQSLDQGLQFLIQYYNGEERAKGNILERFSAQQFPDLHSELNLSSLELGDSALYFCASSLEAETPSSYEQYFGPGTRLTVT.